Presented here are 32 T cell receptor beta chains from one specimen sequenced in a study of Ad26.COV2.S vaccination and SARS-CoV-2 variants. Profiling relied on immunoSEQ multiplex PCR, and the TCRdb table lists in-frame clones only, not all of them. The table records around 310,000 clones, roughly nine tenths of them present only once. Documented treatment: around 19 received Ad26.COV2.S at low or high dose, single or two shots; 5 received placebo; per-sample allocation not given. The investigators took samples on day 63 after the first vaccine or placebo injection. This specimen consisted of peripheral blood, obtained in a trial of Ad26.COV2.S vaccine versus placebo. These receptors all stem from a person aged 18 to 65 who received the Ad26.COV2.S COVID-19 vaccine or a placebo.

The V gene is TRBV19, the J gene TRBJ2-3; 11 positions match TRBD2. V lost 7 bases, J lost 1 base, and 4 bases stayed unmatched. CDR3 length: 15 residues. Germline-derived CDR1 and CDR2 are LNHDA and SQIVND (reference sequence). DNA of the CDR3: TGTGCCAGTACTCTAGCGGGGGGCCGCACAGATACGCAGTATTTT. Residues: CASTLAGGRTDTQYF.

This chain links TRBV28 with TRBJ2-5; TRBD2 might be the D (5 bases). CDR3 length equals 13 residues. CDR1 MDHEN and CDR2 SYDVKM come from the germline V gene. Trimming stripped 10 bases from V and 7 bases from J, with 19 bases between. The CDR3 sequence is CATFSGLLGTQYF. The CDR3 nucleotides are TGTGCCACTTTTTCGGGTCTACTAGGGACCCAGTACTTC.

The rearrangement uses TRBV18 and TRBJ1-5; perhaps TRBD1 as D (6 bases). The length of the CDR3 is 15 residues. Germline V CDR1 and CDR2: KGHSH, LQKENI. Between the trimmed V and J ends, which lost 2 bases and 1 base, there was a span of 9 bases. CDR3 nucleotide sequence: TGTGCCAGCTCACCATCAAGGGGGAGCAATCAGCCCCAGCATTTT. This sequence encodes CASSPSRGSNQPQHF.

The chain uses TRBV5-5 and TRBJ1-4; D unresolved. Per the germline V gene, CDR1 is SGHKS and CDR2 is YYEKEE (reference sequence). The ends were cut back, 0 bases at V and 0 bases at J, with 12 bases in the middle. The CDR3 is made up of 17 amino acids. CDR3 residues: CASSLGVFGTTNEKLFF. For the CDR3, the DNA is TGTGCCAGCAGCTTGGGAGTTTTCGGGACAACTAATGAAAAACTGTTTTTT.

This clone was detected a few times. This chain connects TRBV12-3 or TRBV12-4 to TRBJ1-5; D is unresolved. Trimming removed 4 bases from V and 6 bases from J, with 10 bases in between. There are 13 residues in the CDR3. The DNA for the CDR3 is TGTGCCAGCAGTTCCCCAAACGGTCAGCCCCAGCATTTT. Amino acid sequence: CASSSPNGQPQHF.

The V gene is TRBV7-3, the J gene TRBJ2-5; 9 bases line up with TRBD1. CDR1 and CDR2 (germline): SGHTA, FQGTGA. This CDR3 contains 15 residues. V lost 5 bases to trimming and J lost 8 bases; unmatched junction nucleotides: 12. The CDR3 DNA sequence: TGTGCCAGCAGCCCACAGGGGGCATCTCTAGTAACCCAGTACTTC. The encoded protein is CASSPQGASLVTQYF.

The count of this clone is one. Lacking the conserved final phenylalanine or tryptophan, this CDR3 likely reflects a read error. Because the CDR3's place on the DNA is in doubt, the DNA is left out and the CDR3 is given as listed by TCRdb. The CDR3 reads CASSQDIREV. This sequence joins TRBV4-1 and TRBJ1-1. Germline CDR1 and CDR2: MGHRA and YSYEKL. The CDR3 spans 10 amino acids, including both terminal residues.

The chain combines TRBV6-2 or TRBV6-3 with TRBJ1-5; TRBD1 matches at 10 bases. Germline values: CDR1 MNHEY, CDR2 SVGEGT. After removal of 4 bases from V and 2 bases from J, the junction contained 5 bases not matched to a gene. The CDR3 has 16 amino acids. Written as DNA, the CDR3 is TGTGCCAGCAGTTGGGACAGGGGCAGTGGCAATCAGCCCCAGCATTTT. This encodes CASSWDRGSGNQPQHF.

The chain carries TRBV13 and TRBJ2-7; 8 bases align to TRBD2. V gave up 5 bases and J gave up 2 bases; unmatched junction bases: 5. Looked up from germline, CDR1 is PRHDT and CDR2 is FYEKMQ (reference sequence). This CDR3 has 14 amino acids. CDR3 in amino acids: CASSRNSGAYEQYF. CDR3 coding DNA: TGTGCCAGCAGCCGCAATAGCGGGGCCTACGAGCAGTACTTC. The variable domain in full, completed from reference TRBV13 and TRBJ2-7, reads AAGVIQSPRHLIKEKRETATLKCYPIPRHDTVYWYQQGPGQDPQFLISFYEKMQSDKGSIPDRFSAQQFSDYHSELNMSSLELGDSALYFCASSRNSGAYEQYFGPGTRLTVT.

This clone was found once. The rearrangement links TRBV6-5 to TRBJ2-7, with D tentatively TRBD1 (6 bases). Germline assignment: CDR1 MNHEY and CDR2 SVGAGI. The CDR3 contains 13 residues. The V and J ends lost 4 bases and 1 base respectively, with 8 bases between them. The DNA for the CDR3 is TGTGCCAGCAGTTCTCAGGGGTCCTACGAGCAGTACGTC. Its protein product is CASSSQGSYEQYV.

Regarding this clone: The germline gene is not matched at one end of the junction; a read error may be the cause. The chain is built from TRBV3-1 (or the pseudogene TRBV3-2) and TRBJ1-6; D is undetermined. CDR1 is LGHDT and CDR2 is YNNKEL in the germline V gene (reference sequence). This CDR3 is built from 15 residues. Written as DNA, the CDR3 is TGCGCCCCCCCCACTCCGTGGACCTTTAATTCACCCCTCCACTTT. It yields the protein CAPPTPWTFNSPLHF.

V and J are TRBV28 and TRBJ1-6, with 10 bases matching TRBD1. V lost 8 bases and J lost 7; bases outside the gene matches: 2. The CDR3 is made up of 13 amino acids. The germline V gene has CDR1 MDHEN and CDR2 SYDVKM. CDR3 DNA: TGTGCCAGCCGGGACAGGGGCAATTCACCCCTCCACTTT. It codes for CASRDRGNSPLHF.

This rearrangement joins TRBV12-3 or TRBV12-4 to TRBJ1-2, with 7 nucleotides matching TRBD1. The CDR3 sequence is 13 residues long. V shed 7 bases, J shed 9 bases, and the junction held 11 bases outside the gene matches. CDR3 residues: CASTRERGLRYTF. In DNA form, the CDR3 reads TGTGCCAGCACCAGGGAGAGGGGGCTCCGCTACACCTTC.

This chain links TRBV7-2 with TRBJ2-3, with 9 bases identical to TRBD2. Per germline, CDR1 SGHTA and CDR2 FQGNSA. Trimming at V came to 6 bases and at J to 6 bases, leaving 13 bases not matched to a gene. The length of the CDR3 is 16 residues. The CDR3 bases are TGTGCCAGCAGTCTGGCGGGGGGGCCGGTTTTCGATACGCAGTATTTT. This codes for CASSLAGGPVFDTQYF.

The chain recombines TRBV10-3 with TRBJ1-3; a possible D gene is TRBD1 (5 bases). Germline CDR1 reads ENHRY; CDR2 reads SYGVKD. CDR3 length: 14 residues. V shed 7 bases and J shed 0 bases, with 10 bases lying between them. CDR3 sequence reads: CAINAGGSGNTIYF. In DNA, the CDR3 is TGTGCCATCAATGCGGGGGGCTCTGGAAACACCATATATTTT.

This chain uses TRBV14 with TRBJ2-1; D unclear. Germline lookup yields CDR1 SGHDN and CDR2 FVKESK. The CDR3 consists of 17 residues. The V and J ends lost 0 bases and 13 bases respectively, with 25 bases between them. CDR3 region: CASSQDLISATRLLQFF. Written as DNA, the CDR3 is TGTGCCAGCAGCCAAGATCTTATAAGCGCTACTCGGCTGCTACAGTTCTTC.

This clone has more than one count but fewer than ten. The chain carries TRBV7-8 and TRBJ1-2; D perhaps matches TRBD1 (5 bases). V was shortened by 4 bases and J by 4 bases, with 22 bases between the two germline ends. This CDR3 is 17 amino acids long. Germline V gene lookup returns CDR1 SGHVS and CDR2 FQNEAQ. CDR3 loop: CASSSKGAPGNAYGYTF. CDR3 DNA sequence: TGTGCCAGCAGCTCAAAGGGAGCGCCAGGGAATGCCTATGGCTACACCTTC. The variable domain in full, with the rest retrieved from reference TRBV7-8 and TRBJ1-2, is GAGVSQSPRYKVAKRGQDVALRCDPISGHVSLFWYQQALGQGPEFLTYFQNEAQLDKSGLPSDRFFAERPEGSVSTLKIQRTQQEDSAVYLCASSSKGAPGNAYGYTFGSGTRLTVV.

The chain has TRBV12-3 or TRBV12-4 and TRBJ1-1; D perhaps matches TRBD1 (5 bases). The CDR3 consists of 9 residues. The CDR3 reads CVWGLEAFF. CDR3 nucleotides: TGTGTCTGGGGACTTGAAGCTTTCTTT.

The J gene is TRBJ2-2, the V gene TRBV19, with 11 bases that match TRBD1. Germline values: CDR1 LNHDA, CDR2 SQIVND (reference sequence). CDR3 length equals 15 residues. Trimming cost V 10 bases and J 4 bases; bases outside gene matches: 8. The CDR3 region is CATFSGTGGTGELFF. In nucleotides, the CDR3 is TGTGCCACATTCTCCGGGACAGGGGGCACCGGGGAGCTGTTTTTT.

V and J are TRBV27 and TRBJ1-2; TRBD1 matches 7 bases. V trimming: 5 bases; J trimming: 8 bases; junction bases outside the gene matches: 14. The CDR3 runs to 15 residues. Germline CDR1 MNHEY, CDR2 SMNVEV (reference sequence). The CDR3 nucleotides read TGTGCCAGCAGTCCCAATACTGGACAGGCCCGGGGCTACACCTTC. Encoded protein: CASSPNTGQARGYTF.

The count of this clone is one. The chain uses TRBV29-1 and TRBJ2-7; the D gene is possibly TRBD1 (5 bases). V dropped 3 bases and J dropped 7 bases, with 10 bases sitting between them. The germline V gene has CDR1 SQVTM and CDR2 ANQGSEA. The CDR3 has 11 residues. CDR3 in amino acids: CSVEFRGEQYV. CDR3 DNA sequence: TGCAGCGTTGAGTTTAGGGGAGAGCAGTACGTC.

Written as DNA, the CDR3 is TGTGCCAGCAGCTTCTTACTAGCAGAGACCCAGTACTTC. Translated: CASSFLLAETQYF. The chain couples TRBV7-2 to TRBJ2-5; TRBD2 might be the D (6 bases). The germline CDR1 and CDR2 sequences are SGHTA and FQGNSA. The CDR3 length is 13 residues. Trimming removed 3 bases at V and 4 bases at J, with 9 bases between.

Notes on this clone: The same CDR3 can be traced to other DNA sequences in this sample. The chain has TRBV5-4 and TRBJ1-2; D remains unclear. Germline V gives CDR1 SGHNT, CDR2 YYREEE (reference sequence). This CDR3 spans 12 amino acids. V lost 0 bases to trimming and J lost 3 bases, with 3 bases between them. This CDR3 is CASSLGDYGYTF. In nucleotides, the CDR3 is TGTGCCAGCAGCTTGGGAGACTATGGCTACACCTTC.

This sequence joins TRBV2 and TRBJ2-7; a weak D match, TRBD2 (5 bases). Trimming took 7 bases from V and 6 from J, leaving 16 bases between them. CDR1 and CDR2 (germline): SNHLY, FYNNEI. The CDR3 sequence is 13 residues long. The CDR3 sequence: CASIPGLAGEQYF. The CDR3 DNA follows: TGTGCCAGCATACCCGGCCTGGCGGGCGAGCAGTACTTC.

The chain has TRBV7-9 and TRBJ2-1; a possible D gene is TRBD2 (5 bases). This CDR3 region has 15 residues. Trimming cost V 2 bases and J 0 bases, with 8 bases left between them. In germline, CDR1 is SEHNR, CDR2 FQNEAQ (reference sequence). For the CDR3, the DNA is TGTGCCAGCAGCTTACGGGGAATCTCCTACAATGAGCAGTTCTTC. Translation gives CASSLRGISYNEQFF.

The chain combines TRBV5-1 with TRBJ1-5; D may be TRBD1 (5 bases). V lost 4 bases to trimming and J lost 2 bases, with 7 bases between them. The CDR3 extends over 13 amino acids. Germline loops: CDR1 SGHRS, CDR2 YFSETQ. The CDR3 is CASSPRGNQPQHF. In nucleotides, the CDR3 is TGCGCCAGCAGCCCCAGGGGCAATCAGCCCCAGCATTTT.

V gene TRBV10-3 combines with J gene TRBJ2-3; 7 bases are a match to TRBD1. CDR3 size: 15 residues. V shed 4 bases, J shed 0 bases, and the junction held 4 bases outside the gene matches. Germline CDR1 ENHRY, CDR2 SYGVKD. The CDR3 nucleotides are TGTGCCATCAGTGCAGGGACAGACAGCACAGATACGCAGTATTTT. It specifies CAISAGTDSTDTQYF.

V gene TRBV19 combines with J gene TRBJ2-5, with 8 bases that match TRBD1. Germline V gene data show CDR1 as LNHDA and CDR2 as SQIVND (reference sequence). After removal of 5 bases from V and 5 bases from J, the junction contained 4 bases not matched to a gene. This CDR3 region has 13 residues. DNA of the CDR3: TGTGCCAGTAGTGACAGGGGCGGGGAGACCCAGTACTTC. It codes for CASSDRGGETQYF.

The CDR3 DNA reads as TGTGCCATCAGTAGTAAGTCCTACGAGCAGTACTTC. As protein: CAISSKSYEQYF. The chain couples TRBV10-3 to TRBJ2-7; D not certain. The germline gives CDR1 ENHRY, CDR2 SYGVKD. The CDR3 loop spans 12 amino acids. V dropped 5 bases and J dropped 1 base, with 6 bases sitting between them.

The J gene is TRBJ2-3, the V gene TRBV6-5; D possibly corresponds to TRBD2 (5 bases). V was pared by 2 bases and J by 1 base, with 7 bases between. The CDR3 has 14 amino acids. Germline assignment: CDR1 MNHEY and CDR2 SVGAGI. The CDR3 DNA is TGTGCCAGCAGTTACGGACTCGGCACAGATACGCAGTATTTT. Amino acids: CASSYGLGTDTQYF.

The V gene is TRBV5-1, the J gene TRBJ2-1; 7 nucleotides line up with TRBD2. The CDR3 consists of 16 residues. Germline V gene data show CDR1 as SGHRS and CDR2 as YFSETQ. V was pared by 4 bases and J by 6 bases, with 13 bases of the junction left unmatched. CDR3 in amino acids: CASSAYPGLTSNEQFF. CDR3 sequence (DNA): TGCGCCAGCAGCGCCTACCCGGGACTAACCTCCAATGAGCAGTTCTTC.

V and J are TRBV5-1 and TRBJ1-6, with 7 bases matching TRBD1. The CDR3 is 17 residues long. The germline CDR1 and CDR2 sequences are SGHRS and YFSETQ. V dropped 4 bases and J dropped 6; count of bases not matched to a gene: 13. In nucleotides, the CDR3 is TGCGCCAGCAGCAGTCCAGGGGGTGATTGGGGTAATTCACCCCTCCACTTT. Translating it yields CASSSPGGDWGNSPLHF.